This T cell receptor (beta chain) was identified in a study of blood T cell repertoires in COVID-19. About the research overall: COVID-19 samples, acute and convalescent, were from the United States, Italy and Spain. PBMCs, B-cell-depleted T cells, or T cells provided the cDNA or gDNA that made up the material.

Under the authors' procedure: Using reference gene primer amplification, nucleated cell counts were estimated. The method was immunoSEQ multiplex PCR; TCRdb's version includes in-frame clones alone and lacks a portion of them. V, J and clone size reflect that table, while D and trimming were determined from the DNA. The table has around 240,000 clones, roughly four fifths seen once. This clonotype was sampled from a woman older than 75 with acute or convalescent COVID-19. The sequenced material came from peripheral blood.

Here the CDR3 DNA reads TGTGCCAGCTCAGCCTCCCGCCAGGGGCTAGAGACCCAGTACTTC. It specifies CASSASRQGLETQYF. The chain is built from TRBV18 and TRBJ2-5; D is perhaps TRBD1 (6 bases). CDR1 and CDR2 from the germline V gene are KGHSH and LQKENI. This CDR3 comprises 15 residues. V lost 5 bases and J 4 bases, leaving 17 bases between the germline ends.